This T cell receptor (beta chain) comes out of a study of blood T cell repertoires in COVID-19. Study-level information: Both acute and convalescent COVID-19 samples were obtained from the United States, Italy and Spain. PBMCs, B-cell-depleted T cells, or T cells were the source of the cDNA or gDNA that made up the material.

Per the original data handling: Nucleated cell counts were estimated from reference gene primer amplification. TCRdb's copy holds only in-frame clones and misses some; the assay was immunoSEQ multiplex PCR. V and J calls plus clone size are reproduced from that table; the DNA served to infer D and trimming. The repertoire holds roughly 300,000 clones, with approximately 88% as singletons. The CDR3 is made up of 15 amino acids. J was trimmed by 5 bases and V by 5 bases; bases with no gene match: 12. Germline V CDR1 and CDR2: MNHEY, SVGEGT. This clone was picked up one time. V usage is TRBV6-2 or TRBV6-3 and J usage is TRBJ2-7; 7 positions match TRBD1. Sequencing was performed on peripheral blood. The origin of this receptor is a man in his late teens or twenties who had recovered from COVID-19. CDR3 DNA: TGTGCCAGCAGTAAAATCGACAGGGTATTCGACGAGCAGTACTTC. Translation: CASSKIDRVFDEQYF.